These 11 T cell receptor beta chains were sequenced from one sample in a study of beta chain features in type 1 diabetes. Investigators reverse transcribed all isolated RNA, so they sequenced expressed TCRB transcripts. TCRdb keeps only in-frame clones here, not all; method: immunoSEQ multiplex PCR. The data show 20,000 to 30,000 clones, over 60% seen once. The sequencing sample was made of Tregs from blood. These receptors came from a woman in her 40s in good health.

The V call is TRBV20-1, the J call TRBJ2-5; D is unclear. CDR3 length equals 11 residues. Germline V gene data show CDR1 as DFQATT and CDR2 as SNEGSKA (reference sequence). V was trimmed by 2 bases and J by 4 bases, leaving 5 bases between them. CDR3 in DNA: TGCAGTGCTAGAAGCGTAGAGACCCAGTACTTC. Translating gives CSARSVETQYF.

This clone was counted a few times. V is TRBV18 and J is TRBJ2-1; 8 nucleotides align to TRBD1. The CDR3 covers 14 residues. CDR1 and CDR2 (germline): KGHSH, LQKENI. Trimming took 4 bases from V and 9 from J; bases not matched to a gene: 8. In nucleotides, the CDR3 is TGTGCCAGCTCACTCTTGGACAGGGCCAGTGAGCAGTTCTTC. Its protein product is CASSLLDRASEQFF. Full variable domain (outside the CDR3, taken from reference TRBV18 and TRBJ2-1): NAGVMQNPRHLVRRRGQEARLRCSPMKGHSHVYWYRQLPEEGLKFMVYLQKENIIDESGMPKERFSAEFPKEGPSILRIQQVVRGDSAAYFCASSLLDRASEQFFGPGTRLTVL.

The chain recombines TRBV2 with TRBJ2-5, with 7 bases lining up with TRBD1. The CDR3 totals 13 residues. The V and J ends lost 6 bases and 5 bases, in that order; junction bases with no gene match: 6. Germline loops: CDR1 SNHLY, CDR2 FYNNEI. The CDR3 spells CASRPRQGETQYF. As DNA, the CDR3 is TGTGCCAGCAGACCCAGACAGGGCGAGACCCAGTACTTC.

The chain uses TRBV5-1 and TRBJ1-3; D not resolved. V was shortened by 4 bases and J by 10 bases, with 15 bases between the two germline ends. Germline V gene data show CDR1 as SGHRS and CDR2 as YFSETQ. The CDR3 runs 13 residues. In DNA form, the CDR3 reads TGCGCCAGCAGCCCCGGAAGAGGTGCAACCATATATTTT. The encoded protein is CASSPGRGATIYF.

The rearrangement links TRBV29-1 to TRBJ2-2; TRBD2 is a possible D gene (5 bases). The CDR3 consists of 13 residues. The V gene lost 6 bases and the J gene lost 5 bases, with 13 bases spanning the gap. Germline CDR1 is SQVTM and CDR2 is ANQGSEA. The CDR3 here is CSVGDIGTGELFF. CDR3 nucleotides: TGCAGCGTCGGGGATATTGGGACCGGGGAGCTGTTTTTT.

The chain has TRBV19 and TRBJ1-5, with a possible D match to TRBD1 (5 bases). Deletions cut 7 bases from V and 0 bases from J, with 10 bases between. CDR1 and CDR2 from the germline V gene are LNHDA and SQIVND (reference sequence). The CDR3 loop spans 14 amino acids. As DNA, the CDR3 is TGTGCCAGTATAGACAGCTATAGCAATCAGCCCCAGCATTTT. Translated, it gives CASIDSYSNQPQHF.

The rearrangement uses TRBV9 and TRBJ2-1; TRBD2 aligns across 7 bases. The CDR3 spans 14 residues. The germline CDR1 and CDR2 sequences are SGDLS and YYNGEE. V trimming: 7 bases; J trimming: 3 bases; junction bases outside the gene matches: 7. CDR3 DNA sequence: TGTGCCAGCGGAGCGGGGACTATCTACAATGAGCAGTTCTTC. Protein sequence: CASGAGTIYNEQFF.

J is TRBJ1-6 and V is TRBV5-1; the match to TRBD1 covers 8 bases. V shed 5 bases, J shed 7 bases, and the junction held 2 bases outside the gene matches. Looked up from germline, CDR1 is SGHRS and CDR2 is YFSETQ. The CDR3 sequence is 13 residues long. The DNA of the CDR3 is TGCGCCAGCAGGGGACAGGAAAATTCACCCCTCCACTTT. It translates to CASRGQENSPLHF.

The genes are TRBV5-4 and TRBJ2-2; no definite D call. The ends were cut back, 0 bases at V and 5 bases at J, with 5 bases in the middle. CDR1 and CDR2 from the germline V gene are SGHNT and YYREEE (reference sequence). The CDR3 is 13 residues long. CDR3 loop: CASSLDRTGELFF. The CDR3 nucleotides are TGTGCCAGCAGCTTGGATAGAACCGGGGAGCTGTTTTTT.

This clone occurred a few times. V is TRBV6-1 and J is TRBJ2-1, with 13 bases identical to TRBD2. With V trimmed by 5 bases and J by 6 bases, 4 bases remained unmatched. There are 15 residues in the CDR3. From germline, CDR1 is MNHNS and CDR2 SASEGT. CDR3 nucleotide sequence: TGTGCCAGCAGTACAGGGACTAGCGGGGCCAATGAGCAGTTCTTC. Translating gives CASSTGTSGANEQFF.

This clone was counted only a few times. This chain connects TRBV10-3 to TRBJ1-5; the D gene is possibly TRBD1 (6 bases). Germline lookup yields CDR1 ENHRY and CDR2 SYGVKD. The CDR3 contains 12 residues. With 7 bases removed from V and 5 bases from J, the gap between germline ends came to 9 bases. The CDR3 nucleotides are TGTGCCATCATCCAGGGGTATCAGCCCCAGCATTTT. Its translation is CAIIQGYQPQHF.